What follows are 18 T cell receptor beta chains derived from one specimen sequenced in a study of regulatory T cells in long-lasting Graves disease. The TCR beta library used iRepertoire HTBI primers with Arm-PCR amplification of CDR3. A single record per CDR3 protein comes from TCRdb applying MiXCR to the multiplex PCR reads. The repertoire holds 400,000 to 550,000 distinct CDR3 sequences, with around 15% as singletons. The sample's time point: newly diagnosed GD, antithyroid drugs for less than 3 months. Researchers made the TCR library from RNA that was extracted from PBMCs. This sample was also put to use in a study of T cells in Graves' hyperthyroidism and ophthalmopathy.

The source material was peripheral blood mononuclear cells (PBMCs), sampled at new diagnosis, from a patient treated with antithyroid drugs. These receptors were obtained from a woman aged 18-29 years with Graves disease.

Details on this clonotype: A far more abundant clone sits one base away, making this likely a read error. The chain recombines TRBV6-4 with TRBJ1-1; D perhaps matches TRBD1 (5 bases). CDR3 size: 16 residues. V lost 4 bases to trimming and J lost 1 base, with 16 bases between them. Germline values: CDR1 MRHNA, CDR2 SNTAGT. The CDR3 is CASSAGGREKNTEAFF. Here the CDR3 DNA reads TGTGCCAGCAGTGCGGGGGGGAGGGAGAAGAACACTGAAGCTTTCTTT.

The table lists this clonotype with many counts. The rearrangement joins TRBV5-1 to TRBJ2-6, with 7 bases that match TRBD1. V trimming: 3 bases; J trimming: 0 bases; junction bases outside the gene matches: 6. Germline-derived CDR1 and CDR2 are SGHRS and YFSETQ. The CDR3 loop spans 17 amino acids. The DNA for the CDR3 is TGCGCCAGCAGCTACCGGGACAGTAGCTCTGGGGCCAACGTCCTGACTTTC. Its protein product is CASSYRDSSSGANVLTF.

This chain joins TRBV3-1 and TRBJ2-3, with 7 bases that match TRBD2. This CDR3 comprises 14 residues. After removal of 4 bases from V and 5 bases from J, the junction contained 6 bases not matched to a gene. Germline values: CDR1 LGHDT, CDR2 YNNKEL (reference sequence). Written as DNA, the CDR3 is TGTGCCAGCAGCCCTGAGGTAGCGGGAGATACGCAGTATTTT. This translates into CASSPEVAGDTQYF.

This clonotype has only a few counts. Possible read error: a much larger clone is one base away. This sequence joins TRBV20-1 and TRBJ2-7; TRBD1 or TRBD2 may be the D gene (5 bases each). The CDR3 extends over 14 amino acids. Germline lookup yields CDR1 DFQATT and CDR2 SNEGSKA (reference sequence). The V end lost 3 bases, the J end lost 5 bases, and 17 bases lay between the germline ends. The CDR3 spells CSARQPGRVNEQYF. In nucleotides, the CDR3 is TGCAGTGCTAGGCAACCGGGACGAGTAAACGAGCAGTACTTC.

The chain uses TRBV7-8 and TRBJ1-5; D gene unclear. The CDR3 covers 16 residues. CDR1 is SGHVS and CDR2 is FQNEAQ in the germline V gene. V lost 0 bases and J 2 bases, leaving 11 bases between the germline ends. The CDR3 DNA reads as TGTGCCAGCAGCTTAGCGACAAATTGGGGCAATCAGCCCCAGCATTTT. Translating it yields CASSLATNWGNQPQHF.

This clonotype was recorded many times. The chain's CDR3 is CASSRTSGPTADTQYF. Written as DNA, the CDR3 is TGTGCCAGCAGCCGGACTAGCGGGCCAACCGCAGATACGCAGTATTTT. The chain uses TRBV3-1 and TRBJ2-3, with TRBD2 matching over 11 bases. CDR3 length: 16 residues. Germline trimming cut 4 bases from V and 4 bases from J; bases unmatched to any gene: 7. Germline V lookup: CDR1 LGHDT, CDR2 YNNKEL (reference sequence).

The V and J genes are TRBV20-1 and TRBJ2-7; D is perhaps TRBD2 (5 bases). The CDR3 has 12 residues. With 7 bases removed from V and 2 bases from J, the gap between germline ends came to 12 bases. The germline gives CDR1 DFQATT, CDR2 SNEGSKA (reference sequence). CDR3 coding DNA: TGCAGTGTACGGACTTCCACCTACGAGCAGTACTTC. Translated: CSVRTSTYEQYF.

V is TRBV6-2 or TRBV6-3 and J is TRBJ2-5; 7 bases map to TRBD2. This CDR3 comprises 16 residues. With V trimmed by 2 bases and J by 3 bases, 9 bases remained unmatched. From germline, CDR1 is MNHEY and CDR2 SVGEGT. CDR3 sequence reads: CASSYQVLASKETQYF. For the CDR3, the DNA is TGTGCCAGCAGTTACCAAGTACTAGCGTCGAAAGAGACCCAGTACTTC.

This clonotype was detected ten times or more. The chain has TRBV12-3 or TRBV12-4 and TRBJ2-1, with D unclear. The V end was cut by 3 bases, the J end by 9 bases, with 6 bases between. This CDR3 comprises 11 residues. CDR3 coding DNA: TGTGCCAGCAGTTTCGTGGGTGAGCAGTTCTTC. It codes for CASSFVGEQFF.

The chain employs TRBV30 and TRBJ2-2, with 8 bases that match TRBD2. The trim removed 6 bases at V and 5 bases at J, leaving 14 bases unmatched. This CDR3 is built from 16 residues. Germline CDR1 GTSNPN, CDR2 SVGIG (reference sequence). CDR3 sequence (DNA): TGTGCCTGCTACGAGCCCCCGGGACTAGTTACCGGGGAGCTGTTTTTT. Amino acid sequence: CACYEPPGLVTGELFF.

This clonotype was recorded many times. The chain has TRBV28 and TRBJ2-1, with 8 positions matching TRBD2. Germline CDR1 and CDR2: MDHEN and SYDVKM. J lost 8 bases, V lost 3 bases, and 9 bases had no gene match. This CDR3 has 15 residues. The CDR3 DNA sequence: TGTGCCAGCAGTTTCGGGACGACTAGCGAGGATGAGCAGTTCTTC. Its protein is CASSFGTTSEDEQFF.

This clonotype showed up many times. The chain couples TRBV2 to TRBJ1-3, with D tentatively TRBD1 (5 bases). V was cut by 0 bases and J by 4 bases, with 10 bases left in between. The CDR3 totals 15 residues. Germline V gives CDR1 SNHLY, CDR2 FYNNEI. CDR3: CASSEAGVSGNTIYF. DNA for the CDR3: TGTGCCAGCAGTGAAGCGGGGGTATCAGGAAACACCATATATTTT.

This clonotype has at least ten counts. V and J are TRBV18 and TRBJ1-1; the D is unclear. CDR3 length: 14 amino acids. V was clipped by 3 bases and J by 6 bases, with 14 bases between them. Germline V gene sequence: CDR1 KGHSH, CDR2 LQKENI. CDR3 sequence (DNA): TGTGCCAGCTCACCTGTAGGGAATAAACCTGAAGCTTTCTTT. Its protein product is CASSPVGNKPEAFF.

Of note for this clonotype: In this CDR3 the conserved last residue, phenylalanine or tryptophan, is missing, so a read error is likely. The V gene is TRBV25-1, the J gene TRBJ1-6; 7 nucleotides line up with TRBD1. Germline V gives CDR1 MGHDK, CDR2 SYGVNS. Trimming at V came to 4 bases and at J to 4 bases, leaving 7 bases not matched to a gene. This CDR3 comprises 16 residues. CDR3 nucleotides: TGTGCCAGCAGTGCCCAAGGGGGCACATATAATTCACCCCTCCACTCT. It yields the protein CASSAQGGTYNSPLHS.

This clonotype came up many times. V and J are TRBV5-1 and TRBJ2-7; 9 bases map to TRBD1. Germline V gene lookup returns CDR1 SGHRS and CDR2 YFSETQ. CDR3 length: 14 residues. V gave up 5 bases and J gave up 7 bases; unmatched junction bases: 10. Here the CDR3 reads CASRWQGQGVEQYF. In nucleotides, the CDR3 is TGCGCCAGCAGGTGGCAGGGACAGGGTGTTGAGCAGTACTTC.

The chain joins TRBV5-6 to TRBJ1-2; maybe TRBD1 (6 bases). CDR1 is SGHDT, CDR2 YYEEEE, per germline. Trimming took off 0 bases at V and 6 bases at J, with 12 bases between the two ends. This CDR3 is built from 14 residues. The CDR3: CASSLVQGSHGYTF. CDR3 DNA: TGTGCCAGCAGCTTGGTACAGGGTAGTCATGGCTACACCTTC.

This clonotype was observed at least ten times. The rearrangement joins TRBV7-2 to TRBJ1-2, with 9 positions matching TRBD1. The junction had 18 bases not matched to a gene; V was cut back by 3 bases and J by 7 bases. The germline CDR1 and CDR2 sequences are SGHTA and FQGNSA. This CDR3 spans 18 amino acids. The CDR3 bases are TGTGCCAGCAGCTTCACATCGACTTTCGGGACAGGGAGTGGTGGCTACACCTTC. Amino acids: CASSFTSTFGTGSGGYTF.

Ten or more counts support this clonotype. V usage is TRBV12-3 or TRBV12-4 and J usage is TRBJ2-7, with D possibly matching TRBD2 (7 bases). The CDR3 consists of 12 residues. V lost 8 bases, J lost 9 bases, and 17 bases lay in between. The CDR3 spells CASGNYREGQYF. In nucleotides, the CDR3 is TGTGCCAGCGGGAACTACAGGGAGGGGCAGTACTTC.